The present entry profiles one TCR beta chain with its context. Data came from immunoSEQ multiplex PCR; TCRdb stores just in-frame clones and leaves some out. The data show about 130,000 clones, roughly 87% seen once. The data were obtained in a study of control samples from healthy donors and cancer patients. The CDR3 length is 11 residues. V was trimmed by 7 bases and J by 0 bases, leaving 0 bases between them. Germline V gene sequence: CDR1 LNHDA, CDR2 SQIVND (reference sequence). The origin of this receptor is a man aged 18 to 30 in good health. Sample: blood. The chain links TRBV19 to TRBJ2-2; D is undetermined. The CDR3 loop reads CASTNTGELFF. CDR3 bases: TGTGCCAGTACGAACACCGGGGAGCTGTTTTTT.